This is a list of T cell receptor beta chains from one sample in a study of human T cells and chemical hapten exposure. TCRdb passed the 5' RACE reads through MiXCR, listing each CDR3 protein once. The table has about 120,000 distinct CDR3 sequences, 15% to 20% seen once. The receptors come from a human donor in good health. CDR3s include the opening cysteine and the closing phenylalanine or tryptophan. The D gene is left open where the match is weak. Clone size is stated in some rows and not others, as once, few, many or a class when expanded.

size,V,J,D,DNA,CDR3
.,TRBV28,TRBJ1-2,.,TGTGCCAGCAGTTATTACCCCCCGTATGGCTACACCTTC,CASSYYPPYGYTF
.,TRBV5-1,TRBJ2-1,TRBD1,TGCGCCAGCAGCGTACAAATGAGACAGGGGGCGATCCCCAATGAGCAGTTCTTC,CASSVQMRQGAIPNEQFF
many,TRBV12-3/TRBV12-4,TRBJ2-3,.,TGTGCCAGCAGTTTAGCGCATTTTACAGATACGCAGTATTTT,CASSLAHFTDTQYF
.,TRBV25-1,TRBJ2-3,.,TGTGCCAGCAGCCGAGAAGATACGCAGTATTTT,CASSREDTQYF
few,TRBV6-5,TRBJ1-2,.,TGTGCCAGCAGTTACTCAACCCAAGGGGCTGGCTACACCTTC,CASSYSTQGAGYTF
.,TRBV2,TRBJ1-5,.,TGTGCCAGCAGTGACTGGGACACCTTTTGTAATCAGCCCCAGCATTTT,CASSDWDTFCNQPQHF
.,TRBV13,TRBJ2-3,.,TGTGCCAGCAGCCCTAAAGGGGCGCGGATCACAGATACGCAGTATTTT,CASSPKGARITDTQYF
.,TRBV7-2,TRBJ2-7,TRBD1,TGTGCCAGCAGCTCCCGGACAGGGGGCTCCTACGAGCAGTACTTC,CASSSRTGGSYEQYF
few,TRBV29-1,TRBJ2-3,.,TGCAGCGTTGTTCGTCAGGCCCCGGGGCCAGATACGCAGTATTTT,CSVVRQAPGPDTQYF
few,TRBV12-5,TRBJ2-2,.,TGTGCTAGTGGTTTGGTACTCGGCGGGGAGCTGTTTTTT,CASGLVLGGELFF
.,TRBV7-2,TRBJ2-7,TRBD2,TGTGCCAGCAGCCTGGGACTAGCGGACTACGAGCAGTACTTC,CASSLGLADYEQYF